This paragraph reports one TCR beta chain. Antigen specificity is unknown. Primers: 60 Vbeta forward and 13 Jbeta reverse. Data came from immunoSEQ multiplex PCR; TCRdb stores just in-frame clones and leaves some out. The sample contains under 150,000 clones, roughly 80% of which appear only once. Donors in the study were healthy people who gave bone marrow. The data belong to a study of cytomegalovirus exposure and HLA in healthy donors. General study results and limits: Later analysis revealed greater clonal expansion in HLA-associated TCR beta chains than in equally common others. Some TCR beta chains (roughly 150 of them) were listed as cytomegalovirus-associated.

Sequenced material: PBMCs. This TCR derives from a man in his forties in good health and CMV-seropositive.

The DNA for the CDR3 is TGTGCCAGCAGCCCAAGCGGGAGGGTTGGAGGCTACACCTTC. Translation gives CASSPSGRVGGYTF. The genes are TRBV7-9 and TRBJ1-2; D gene uncertain. The germline CDR1 and CDR2 sequences are SEHNR and FQNEAQ (reference sequence). This CDR3 spans 14 amino acids. Trimming cost V 5 bases and J 8 bases, with 18 bases left between them.